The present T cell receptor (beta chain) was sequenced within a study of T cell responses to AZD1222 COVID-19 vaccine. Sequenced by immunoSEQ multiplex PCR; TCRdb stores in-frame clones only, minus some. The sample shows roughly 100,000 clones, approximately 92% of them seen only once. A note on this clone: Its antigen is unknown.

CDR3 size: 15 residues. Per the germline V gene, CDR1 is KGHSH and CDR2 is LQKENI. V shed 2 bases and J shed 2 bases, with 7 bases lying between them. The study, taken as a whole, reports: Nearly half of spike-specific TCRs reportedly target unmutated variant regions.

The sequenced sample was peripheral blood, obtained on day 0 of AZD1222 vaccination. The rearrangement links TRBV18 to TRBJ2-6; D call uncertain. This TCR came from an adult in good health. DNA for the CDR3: TGTGCCAGCTCACCAGACGCCCCTGGGGCCAACGTCCTGACTTTC. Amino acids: CASSPDAPGANVLTF.